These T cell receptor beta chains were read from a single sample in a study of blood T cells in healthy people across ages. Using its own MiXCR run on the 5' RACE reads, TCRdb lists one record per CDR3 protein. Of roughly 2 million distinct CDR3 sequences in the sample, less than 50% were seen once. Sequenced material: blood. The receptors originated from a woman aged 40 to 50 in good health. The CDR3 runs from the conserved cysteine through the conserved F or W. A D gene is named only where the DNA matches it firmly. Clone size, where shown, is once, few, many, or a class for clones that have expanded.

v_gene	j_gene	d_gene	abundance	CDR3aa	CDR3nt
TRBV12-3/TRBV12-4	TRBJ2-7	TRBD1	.	CASSGLGDRGTYEQYF	TGTGCCAGCAGTGGACTTGGGGACAGGGGCACCTACGAGCAGTACTTC
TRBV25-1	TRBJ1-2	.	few	CASSGLDRSYGYTF	TGTGCCAGCAGTGGGTTAGACAGGTCCTATGGCTACACCTTC
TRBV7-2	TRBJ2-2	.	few	CASSSQSIFAGELFF	TGTGCCAGCAGTAGCCAGAGTATATTCGCCGGGGAGCTGTTTTTT
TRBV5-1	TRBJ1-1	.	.	CASSLSQGVYTEAFF	TGCGCCAGCAGCTTGAGTCAGGGTGTTTATACTGAAGCTTTCTTT
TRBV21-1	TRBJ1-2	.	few	CASSKECGYGYTF	TGTGCCAGCAGCAAAGAGTGCGGTTATGGCTACACCTTC
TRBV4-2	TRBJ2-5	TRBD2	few	CASSQALAGTSGGRPETQYF	TGTGCCAGCAGCCAGGCTCTCGCCGGGACTAGCGGGGGAAGACCAGAGACCCAGTACTTC
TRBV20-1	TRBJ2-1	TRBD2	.	CSARDLLAAYNEQFF	TGCAGTGCTAGAGACCTACTAGCGGCCTACAATGAGCAGTTCTTC
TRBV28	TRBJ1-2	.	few	CASSFPRNYGYTF	TGTGCCAGCAGTTTCCCCAGGAATTATGGCTACACCTTC
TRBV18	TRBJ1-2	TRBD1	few	CASSVDRGLNGYTF	TGTGCCAGCTCAGTGGACAGGGGGCTGAATGGCTACACCTTC
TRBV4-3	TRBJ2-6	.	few	CASSHDTLGANVLTF	TGCGCCAGCAGCCATGATACCTTGGGGGCCAACGTCCTGACTTTC
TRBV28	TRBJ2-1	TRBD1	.	CASSQGQGAGVYKEQFF	TGTGCCAGCAGTCAGGGACAGGGGGCCGGTGTCTACAAGGAGCAGTTCTTC
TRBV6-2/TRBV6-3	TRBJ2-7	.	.	CASRETSSYEQYF	TGTGCCAGCAGAGAGACTAGCTCCTACGAGCAGTACTTC
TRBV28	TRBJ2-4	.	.	CASSGTGRGDKNIQYF	TGTGCCAGCAGCGGTACAGGGCGGGGTGACAAAAACATTCAGTACTTC
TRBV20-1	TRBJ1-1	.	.	CSARDRDIAGTEAFF	TGCAGTGCTAGAGATCGGGATATCGCGGGGACTGAAGCTTTCTTT
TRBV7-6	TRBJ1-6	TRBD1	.	CASSLQGVGLNSPLHF	TGTGCCAGCAGCTTACAGGGGGTAGGCTTGAATTCACCCCTCCACTTT
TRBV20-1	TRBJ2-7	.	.	CSASIGIEQYF	TGCAGTGCTAGTATCGGGATCGAGCAGTACTTC